This T cell receptor beta chain came from a study of blood T cell repertoires in COVID-19. This CDR3 has 14 residues. Germline V gene data show CDR1 as SEHNR and CDR2 as FQNEAQ (reference sequence). V was cut by 1 base and J by 7 bases, with 13 bases left in between. Sequenced by immunoSEQ multiplex PCR; TCRdb stores in-frame clones only, minus some. The sample includes approximately 110,000 clones, 85% to 90% of them seen just once. The chain combines TRBV7-9 with TRBJ1-2; tentative D call: TRBD1 (5 bases). Sequencing input: peripheral blood. The source is a woman older than 75 with COVID-19, enrolled during active disease. The CDR3 reads CASSLVTGLLGYTF. In nucleotides, the CDR3 is TGTGCCAGCAGCTTAGTCACGGGACTCCTTGGCTACACCTTC.